These T cell receptor beta chains were read from a single sample in a study of T cells in Graves' hyperthyroidism and ophthalmopathy. TCRdb fed the multiplex PCR reads into MiXCR, producing one record per CDR3 protein. The data hold about 560,000 distinct CDR3 sequences, with about a sixth observed a single time. The sample was blood. The receptors come from a woman aged 18-29 years with Graves' hyperthyroidism. The CDR3 runs from the conserved cysteine through the conserved F or W.

TRBJ2-7	TRBV4-3	CASSQDLPGSYEQYF
TRBJ1-1	TRBV12-3/TRBV12-4	CASTHYQGAHTEAFF
TRBJ2-5	TRBV7-2	CASSSRVFLEETQYF
TRBJ2-1	TRBV6-1	CASPDDFSYNEQFF
TRBJ2-2	TRBV7-9	CASSLVGRNTGELFF
TRBJ2-7	TRBV7-2	CASSFGEAYEQYF
TRBJ1-2	TRBV3-1	CASSQDAGYGYTF
TRBJ2-1	TRBV19	CASSWGSYNEQFF
TRBJ1-4	TRBV12-3/TRBV12-4	CASSWETGDEKLFF
TRBJ2-5	TRBV25-1	CASSESLGRDRGVVTQYF
TRBJ1-5	TRBV5-6	CASSLGQGCQPQHF
TRBJ2-2	TRBV19	CASSIRGSGRGGELFF
TRBJ2-7	TRBV27	CASSLSGTARYEQYF
TRBJ1-6	TRBV20-1	CSASTGQGDSPLHF
TRBJ1-4	TRBV4-3	CASSQERTANEKLFF
TRBJ1-1	TRBV30	CAWSVPPYRNTEAFF
TRBJ1-4	TRBV5-1	CASSAPGQGTEKLFF
TRBJ2-2	TRBV7-2	CASSPLRGGVNTGELFF
TRBJ2-7	TRBV20-1	CSARSGRMVDEQYF
TRBJ2-7	TRBV20-1	CSAPLPRASGTEQYF
TRBJ1-2	TRBV27	CASRRAGGSYGYTF
TRBJ1-2	TRBV14	CASSQRTGAYGYTF
TRBJ1-6	TRBV13	CASSLFRAEYLHF
TRBJ2-5	TRBV28	CASSPRTSGRETQYF
TRBJ2-1	TRBV18	CASSPGTSGRLSHEQFF
TRBJ1-1	TRBV3-1	CASSGRGTEAFF
TRBJ2-2	TRBV4-3	CASSQDPAGARTGELFF
TRBJ2-1	TRBV9	CASSSKFGRTHEQFF
TRBJ2-7	TRBV20-1	CSATPGLAGVEQHF
TRBJ1-2	TRBV7-8	CASTPPGTGRGFGYTF
TRBJ2-2	TRBV11-2	CASSSPWGGELFF
TRBJ1-2	TRBV19	CASTPGQHNYGYTF
TRBJ2-2	TRBV27	CASSSPGPFANTGELFF
TRBJ2-7	TRBV20-1	CSAPLAGGEQYF
TRBJ1-1	TRBV11-2	CASSLIRGKDTEAFF
TRBJ2-2	TRBV12-3/TRBV12-4	CASSLILRGNTGELFF
TRBJ2-3	TRBV15	CATSRHSRTSGRGDTQYF
TRBJ2-3	TRBV7-2	CASSLAHAGRGGPNTQYF
TRBJ1-1	TRBV11-1	CASSPIGTGRPNTEAFF
TRBJ2-1	TRBV12-3/TRBV12-4	CASRGASGHYNEQFF
TRBJ2-3	TRBV24-1	CATSDFRVAGDTQYF
TRBJ2-3	TRBV14	CASRPGTTVGERRYTDTQYF
TRBJ1-5	TRBV15	CATSREVREQPQHF
TRBJ2-1	TRBV2	CASGEASGKLYNEQFF
TRBJ2-5	TRBV20-1	CSALWISDETQYF
TRBJ1-2	TRBV12-3/TRBV12-4	CASSRGTVYGYTF
TRBJ1-5	TRBV30	CAWSVLDMGGNQPQHF
TRBJ2-1	TRBV24-1	CATSDANPGTYNEQFF
TRBJ2-3	TRBV6-1	CASSYISPAFTDTQYF